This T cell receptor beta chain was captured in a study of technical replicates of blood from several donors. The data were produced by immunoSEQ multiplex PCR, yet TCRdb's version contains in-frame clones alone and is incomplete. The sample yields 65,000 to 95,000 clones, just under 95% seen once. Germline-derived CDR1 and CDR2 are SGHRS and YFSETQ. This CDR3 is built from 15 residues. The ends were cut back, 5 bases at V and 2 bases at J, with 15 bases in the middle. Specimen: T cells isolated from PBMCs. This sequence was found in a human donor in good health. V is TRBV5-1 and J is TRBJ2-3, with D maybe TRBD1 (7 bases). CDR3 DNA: TGCGCCAGCAGGGGGGGACAGCTTAACACAGATACGCAGTATTTT. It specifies CASRGGQLNTDTQYF.